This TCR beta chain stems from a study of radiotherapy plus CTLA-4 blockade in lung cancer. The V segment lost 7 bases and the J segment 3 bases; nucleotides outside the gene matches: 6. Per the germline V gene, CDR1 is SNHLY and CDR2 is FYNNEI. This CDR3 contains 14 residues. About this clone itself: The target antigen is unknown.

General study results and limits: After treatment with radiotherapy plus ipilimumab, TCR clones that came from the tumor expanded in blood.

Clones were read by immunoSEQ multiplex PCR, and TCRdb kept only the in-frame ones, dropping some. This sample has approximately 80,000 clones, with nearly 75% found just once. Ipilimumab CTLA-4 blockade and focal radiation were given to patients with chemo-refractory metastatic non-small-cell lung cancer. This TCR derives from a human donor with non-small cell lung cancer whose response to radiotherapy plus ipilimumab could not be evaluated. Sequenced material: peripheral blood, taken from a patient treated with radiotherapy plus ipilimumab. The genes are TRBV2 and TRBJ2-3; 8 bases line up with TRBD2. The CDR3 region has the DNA TGTGCCAGCATAAGCGGGAGTGGGACAGATACGCAGTATTTT. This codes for CASISGSGTDTQYF.